The 20 T cell receptor beta chains in this list originate from one sample, sequenced in a study of cytomegalovirus exposure and HLA in healthy donors. The PCR ran on 60 Vbeta and 13 Jbeta primers. Profiling relied on immunoSEQ multiplex PCR, and the TCRdb table lists in-frame clones only, not all of them. The table lists 55,000 to 65,000 clones, 80% of them singletons. The specimen was PBMCs. The source is a woman between 40 and 50 years old in good health and CMV-seronegative.

This clone was counted a single time. The chain couples TRBV5-1 to TRBJ2-3; 8 nucleotides match TRBD2. Per the germline V gene, CDR1 is SGHRS and CDR2 is YFSETQ. The CDR3 has 16 residues. Unmatched junction bases numbered 3, after V lost 0 bases and J lost 0 bases. Here the CDR3 DNA reads TGCGCCAGCAGCTTGGGCGCTAGCGGGAGCACAGATACGCAGTATTTT. It is translated as CASSLGASGSTDTQYF.

This clone was observed once. This sequence joins TRBV29-1 and TRBJ1-1; 9 bases agree with TRBD1. The CDR3 runs 13 residues. Germline CDR1 reads SQVTM; CDR2 reads ANQGSEA. Trimming took 4 bases from V and 1 from J; bases not matched to a gene: 1. DNA of the CDR3: TGCAGCGTTGTGACAGGGGGGAACACTGAAGCTTTCTTT. Its translation: CSVVTGGNTEAFF. The whole variable domain, filled in from reference TRBV29-1 and TRBJ1-1, reads SAVISQKPSRDICQRGTSLTIQCQVDSQVTMMFWYRQQPGQSLTLIATANQGSEATYESGFVIDKFPISRPNLTFSTLTVSNMSPEDSSIYLCSVVTGGNTEAFFGQGTRLTVV.

This clone was recorded once. The chain links TRBV2 to TRBJ2-3; no definite D call. Trimming left V 9 bases short and J 1 base short, with 8 bases between. Germline CDR1 and CDR2: SNHLY and FYNNEI. This CDR3 has 12 residues. The CDR3 nucleotides are TGTGCCAGTGCGCAGGGCACAGATACGCAGTATTTT. It yields the protein CASAQGTDTQYF.

The CDR3 protein is CASSEALPGRYEKLFF. The CDR3 nucleotides are TGTGCCAGCAGTGAAGCGCTGCCAGGGAGGTACGAAAAACTGTTTTTT. The gene calls are TRBV6-1 and TRBJ1-4; tentative D call: TRBD1 (5 bases). Germline CDR1 reads MNHNS; CDR2 reads SASEGT. Trimming shortened V by 0 bases and J by 8 bases, and 16 bases separated the two germline ends. This CDR3 contains 16 residues.

The rearrangement uses TRBV2 and TRBJ2-7; D unclear. The germline V gene encodes CDR1 SNHLY and CDR2 FYNNEI. The CDR3 has 13 amino acids. V shed 3 bases and J shed 3 bases, with 9 bases lying between them. The CDR3 region is CASSDRLGYEQYF. The CDR3 bases are TGTGCCAGCAGTGACAGGCTTGGCTACGAGCAGTACTTC.

This clone showed up just once. CDR3 sequence (DNA): TGTGCCAGCAGTGAAGTGGGACGGGGGGATACGCAGTATTTT. This translates into CASSEVGRGDTQYF. The rearrangement joins TRBV2 to TRBJ2-3; TRBD2 is a possible D gene (6 bases). This CDR3 region has 14 residues. The germline V gene has CDR1 SNHLY and CDR2 FYNNEI. The V gene lost 1 base and the J gene lost 6 bases, with 11 bases spanning the gap.

CDR3 DNA: TGTGCCACCAGTACAGGGAGCGCTCAGCCCCAGCATTTT. It yields the protein CATSTGSAQPQHF. This chain joins TRBV15 and TRBJ1-5, with D perhaps matching TRBD1 (6 bases). The CDR3 loop spans 13 amino acids. Trimming stripped 6 bases from V and 6 bases from J, with 12 bases between. Germline V gene data show CDR1 as LNHNV and CDR2 as YYDKDF (reference sequence).

The genes are TRBV28 and TRBJ2-1, with D perhaps matching TRBD1 (6 bases). The germline V and J ends were trimmed by 7 bases and 0 bases, with 13 bases remaining between them. This CDR3 region has 15 residues. CDR1 MDHEN and CDR2 SYDVKM come from the germline V gene. In nucleotides, the CDR3 is TGTGCCAGCACAAACAGGGAAAGCTCCTACAATGAGCAGTTCTTC. Protein sequence: CASTNRESSYNEQFF. Looking up the rest from reference TRBV28 and TRBJ2-1 gives the full variable domain: DVKVTQSSRYLVKRTGEKVFLECVQDMDHENMFWYRQDPGLGLRLIYFSYDVKMKEKGDIPEGYSVSREKKERFSLILESASTNQTSMYLCASTNRESSYNEQFFGPGTRLTVL.

The rearrangement joins TRBV7-6 to TRBJ2-1, with 9 nucleotides matching TRBD2. The V segment lost 0 bases and the J segment 2 bases; nucleotides outside the gene matches: 2. CDR1 and CDR2 (germline): SGHVS, FNYEAQ. The CDR3 runs 16 residues. The CDR3 spells CASSLASGSTYNEQFF. Here the CDR3 DNA reads TGTGCCAGCAGCTTAGCTAGCGGGAGTACCTACAATGAGCAGTTCTTC.

This rearrangement joins TRBV7-9 to TRBJ2-5, with a tentative D call TRBD1 (5 bases). Looked up from germline, CDR1 is SEHNR and CDR2 is FQNEAQ (reference sequence). Trimming shortened V by 3 bases and J by 5 bases, and 19 bases separated the two germline ends. The CDR3 extends over 16 amino acids. The CDR3 DNA sequence: TGTGCCAGCAGCTTGTTTGGGCTAGGGGCGATGGAGACCCAGTACTTC. Translating it yields CASSLFGLGAMETQYF.

The chain joins TRBV7-6 to TRBJ2-5; a weak D match, TRBD1 (6 bases). The V gene lost 4 bases and the J gene lost 1 base, with 13 bases spanning the gap. The CDR3 is 15 amino acids. CDR1 SGHVS and CDR2 FNYEAQ come from the germline V gene. As DNA, the CDR3 is TGTGCCAGCAGCTATGTGGACAGCTTCCAAGAGACCCAGTACTTC. Its protein is CASSYVDSFQETQYF.

The V gene is TRBV5-1, the J gene TRBJ2-2; 7 bases are shared with TRBD2. Germline lookup yields CDR1 SGHRS and CDR2 YFSETQ. The CDR3 length is 15 residues. After removal of 6 bases from V and 2 bases from J, the junction contained 7 bases not matched to a gene. DNA of the CDR3: TGCGCCAGCAAAGTGAGCGGGACCAACACCGGGGAGCTGTTTTTT. Translated, it gives CASKVSGTNTGELFF.

The chain recombines TRBV18 with TRBJ2-4; D gene unclear. Germline CDR1 is KGHSH and CDR2 is LQKENI. The V end lost 2 bases, the J end lost 0 bases, and 5 bases lay between the germline ends. The CDR3 has 14 residues. The CDR3 DNA sequence: TGTGCCAGCTCACCAGGGCTAGCCAAAAACATTCAGTACTTC. Encoded protein: CASSPGLAKNIQYF.

J is TRBJ2-1 and V is TRBV4-2; 11 nucleotides agree with TRBD2. Looked up from germline, CDR1 is LGHNA and CDR2 is YNFKEQ. Trimming cost V 0 bases and J 0 bases; bases outside gene matches: 13. CDR3 length equals 21 residues. This CDR3 reads CASSQEGGVRLAGSSYNEQFF. The CDR3 nucleotides read TGTGCCAGCAGCCAAGAGGGGGGAGTTCGACTAGCGGGGTCCTCCTACAATGAGCAGTTCTTC.

The chain employs TRBV28 and TRBJ1-2, with D possibly TRBD1 on 5 matching bases. This CDR3 comprises 15 residues. Trimming removed 2 bases at V and 7 bases at J, with 17 bases between. The V gene's germline CDR1 is MDHEN and CDR2 SYDVKM. This CDR3 is CASSLGGDWASGYTF. DNA for the CDR3: TGTGCCAGCAGTTTAGGAGGGGACTGGGCGAGTGGCTACACCTTC.

This clone was seen more than once but under ten times. The chain is built from TRBV7-8 and TRBJ2-3; 7 bases are shared with TRBD2. From germline, CDR1 is SGHVS and CDR2 FQNEAQ. The V segment lost 1 base and the J segment 0 bases; nucleotides outside the gene matches: 4. This CDR3 region has 16 residues. CDR3 region: CASSLVLAVSTDTQYF. In DNA form, the CDR3 reads TGTGCCAGCAGCTTAGTGCTAGCGGTGAGCACAGATACGCAGTATTTT. The complete variable domain, with remaining parts taken from reference TRBV7-8 and TRBJ2-3, reads GAGVSQSPRYKVAKRGQDVALRCDPISGHVSLFWYQQALGQGPEFLTYFQNEAQLDKSGLPSDRFFAERPEGSVSTLKIQRTQQEDSAVYLCASSLVLAVSTDTQYFGPGTRLTVL.

The CDR3 here is CASSHDKDQPQHF. The DNA of the CDR3 is TGTGCCAGCAGTCACGACAAGGATCAGCCCCAGCATTTT. The chain is built from TRBV28 and TRBJ1-5, with D unclear. Germline CDR1 is MDHEN and CDR2 is SYDVKM. The V end was cut by 5 bases, the J end by 5 bases, with 10 bases between. The CDR3 has 13 amino acids.

The chain carries TRBV7-9 and TRBJ2-2; maybe TRBD1 (6 bases). Trimming removed 5 bases at V and 2 bases at J, with 9 bases between. The CDR3 sequence is 14 residues long. Germline V gene lookup returns CDR1 SEHNR and CDR2 FQNEAQ (reference sequence). This CDR3 is CASSPQGNTGELFF. The DNA for the CDR3 is TGTGCCAGCAGCCCACAGGGAAACACCGGGGAGCTGTTTTTT. The whole variable domain, filled in from reference TRBV7-9 and TRBJ2-2, reads DTGVSQNPRHKITKRGQNVTFRCDPISEHNRLYWYRQTLGQGPEFLTYFQNEAQLEKSRLLSDRFSAERPKGSFSTLEIQRTEQGDSAMYLCASSPQGNTGELFFGEGSRLTVL.

The genes are TRBV27 and TRBJ2-1, with D possibly TRBD1 on 5 matching bases. In germline, CDR1 is MNHEY, CDR2 SMNVEV (reference sequence). The ends were cut back, 6 bases at V and 6 bases at J, with 18 bases in the middle. This CDR3 is 15 amino acids long. The CDR3 reads CASSQTGPGLNEQFF. As DNA, the CDR3 is TGTGCCAGCAGCCAAACAGGCCCCGGTCTCAATGAGCAGTTCTTC.

The gene calls are TRBV5-6 and TRBJ2-1; the match to TRBD1 covers 10 bases. Germline loops: CDR1 SGHDT, CDR2 YYEEEE. The CDR3 sequence is 15 residues long. J was trimmed by 10 bases and V by 4 bases; bases with no gene match: 11. The CDR3 DNA is TGTGCCAGCAGCCCCGGGACAGGGGCGTTTAGGGAGCAGTTCTTC. This encodes CASSPGTGAFREQFF.